These T cell receptor beta chains were read from a single sample in a study of T cells in Graves' hyperthyroidism and ophthalmopathy. TCRdb ran MiXCR on the multiplex PCR reads and lists one entry per CDR3 protein. In the table there are 480,000 or so distinct CDR3 sequences, roughly 45% of which are singletons. Input material: peripheral blood or thyroid tissue (not recorded which). These receptors all come from an adult woman with Graves' disease, either hyperthyroidism or ophthalmopathy (not recorded which). Each CDR3 is given with its conserved first and last residue. The D gene is left open where the match is weak. Clone size is shown for a subset of rows, as once, few, many or a class of expanded clone.

clone size | J gene | V gene | D gene | CDR3 protein | CDR3 DNA
. | TRBJ2-5 | TRBV29-1 | TRBD2 | CSVPQWGGSGETQYF | TGCAGCGTCCCTCAGTGGGGGGGGAGTGGAGAGACCCAGTACTTC
. | TRBJ2-7 | TRBV5-6 | . | CASSLSGQRGEQYF | TGTGCCAGCAGCTTGAGCGGTCAGAGGGGCGAGCAGTACTTC
. | TRBJ1-2 | TRBV29-1 | . | CSVEDRASPYGYTF | TGCAGCGTTGAAGATAGGGCCAGTCCCTATGGCTACACCTTC
few | TRBJ2-5 | TRBV6-5 | TRBD1 | CASGGQGAQETQYF | TGTGCCAGCGGGGGACAGGGGGCGCAAGAGACCCAGTACTTC
. | TRBJ2-7 | TRBV2 | . | CASPFYEQYF | TGTGCCAGCCCCTTCTACGAGCAGTACTTC
few | TRBJ2-7 | TRBV5-1 | . | CASSFPPGTGPTYEQYF | TGTGCCAGCAGCTTCCCCCCCGGTACCGGACCCACCTACGAGCAGTACTTC
few | TRBJ1-5 | TRBV12-3/TRBV12-4 | TRBD1 | CASTDRGGQPQHF | TGTGCCAGCACCGACAGGGGCGGCCAGCCCCAGCATTTT
few | TRBJ2-3 | TRBV19 | TRBD2 | CASTTSGSGTQYF | TGTGCCAGTACGACTAGCGGGAGTGGTACGCAGTATTTT
few | TRBJ1-5 | TRBV7-9 | . | CASSLARPDQPQHF | TGTGCCAGCAGCTTAGCGCGACCGGATCAGCCCCAGCATTTT
. | TRBJ2-7 | TRBV10-3 | TRBD2 | CATRTSGIGKSYEQYF | TGTGCCACCCGGACTAGCGGGATCGGAAAGTCCTACGAGCAGTACTTC
many | TRBJ2-5 | TRBV3-1 | TRBD2 | CASSQFGGSQETQYF | TGTGCCAGCAGCCAATTCGGGGGGAGTCAAGAGACCCAGTACTTC
many | TRBJ2-2 | TRBV24-1 | . | CATSDPSGNTGELFF | TGTGCCACCAGTGACCCAAGCGGCAACACCGGGGAGCTGTTTTTT
many | TRBJ2-5 | TRBV20-1 | . | CSASLPGAQETQYF | TGCAGTGCTAGTCTCCCGGGAGCCCAAGAGACCCAGTACTTC
many | TRBJ2-5 | TRBV20-1 | TRBD2 | CSARSRLAGVEETQYF | TGCAGTGCTAGAAGCCGTTTAGCGGGAGTAGAAGAGACCCAGTACTTC
. | TRBJ2-2 | TRBV2 | TRBD1 | CASRWGQGESGELFF | TGTGCCAGCAGATGGGGACAGGGAGAGTCTGGGGAGCTGTTTTTT
. | TRBJ1-5 | TRBV28 | . | CASSRPQGAYSNQPQHF | TGTGCCAGCAGTCGGCCCCAGGGTGCATATAGCAATCAGCCCCAGCATTTT
many | TRBJ1-2 | TRBV20-1 | . | CSATTPRSYGYTF | TGCAGTGCGACGACCCCGAGGAGCTATGGCTACACCTTC